A single TCR beta chain is shown here with its context. This clone has a single count. Its antigen remains unidentified. There are no base qualities to consult, and no much larger clone falls within one base. CDR1 and CDR2, looked up from the germline V gene, are MNHNS and SASEGT. V was cut back by 2 bases and J by 1 base, leaving a gap of 14 bases between them. Its CDR3 holds 16 amino acids, cysteine through phenylalanine. This entry keeps only the CDR3 DNA: 48 bases, framed from base 1. Libraries were prepared through the immunoSEQ multiplex PCR assay. For the multiplex PCR, a mixture combining 60 forward primers for TCR Vbeta segments and 13 reverse primers for TCR Jbeta segments was used. The CDR3 region of rearranged TCR beta genes was amplified from genomic DNA by a multiplex PCR assay. The amplified TCR beta libraries were sequenced on the Illumina HiSeq System as 87-base-pair reads. The authors' pipeline ran thus. Across the 500 to 700 repertoires, a later analysis counted around 80 million unique TCR beta chains, about 10 million of which were shared by at least two donors. Raw reads were error-corrected and collapsed into unique sequences with a nearest-neighbor algorithm that merged closely related sequences to remove PCR and sequencing errors. To assign V, D and J gene segments, CDR3 sequences were aligned to IMGT reference sequences. For a sequence to be retained, a match of at least six nucleotides was required to both a V gene segment and a J gene segment. A rearrangement counted as productive if the CDR3 had no stop codons and remained in frame with V and J, and every other rearrangement counted as non-productive. CDR3 was defined according to IMGT convention as the region running from the second conserved V-encoded cysteine to the conserved J-encoded phenylalanine. Sequences without an unambiguous match to a single V gene segment were excluded from the earlier analysis of a few hundred of the donors. An earlier analysis of approximately 590 of the donors called V segments functional above 56.7% productive rearrangements and segregating when the between-donor standard deviation exceeded 5%. A statistical classification framework was developed to diagnose cytomegalovirus status using the catalog of TCR beta chain sequences. V and J gene assignment, in a later analysis, came from comparing TCR nucleotide sequences with IMGT/GENE-DB human TR gene sequences. A later analysis assigned CDR3 sequences and most-parsimonious VDJ recombination scenarios with the TCRdist pipeline. A later analysis defined each TCR beta chain by its CDR3 amino acid sequence plus V-gene family, and excluded reads lacking a unique V-gene family. A later analysis removed 550 to 700 highly shared, low-generation-probability nucleotide sequences to deal with suspected cross-contamination and a sequencing artifact. In a later analysis, a clonal expansion index for each public chain was calculated from normalized within-repertoire ranks of inferred template counts. In a later analysis, generation probabilities were computed using a VDJ recombination model fitted to out-of-frame rearrangements, and the results were checked against IGoR. Hypergeometric tests were used in a later analysis to score TCR-TCR, TCR-HLA and TCR-CMV co-occurrence, with a repertoire-size bias correction applied to the TCR pairs. A later analysis estimated false discovery rates by permuting HLA or CMV assignments 20 times. In a later analysis, co-occurring TCRs were grouped using DBSCAN, with TCRdist sequence similarity added in when clustering inside HLA-allele-positive subsets. Repertoires with fewer than 30,000 or more than 120,000 public chains, plus five repertoires with anomalous nucleotide sharing, were excluded from co-occurrence clustering. TCRdb took this table from immuneACCESS and kept in-frame rearrangements with V and J called. Such tables lack part of the clones; where checked against another copy, unresolved V genes explain under half of the gap, and the rest is unexplained. V, J and clone size reflect that table, while D and trimming were determined from the DNA. The sample table records some 200,000 clones; 84% of these occur just once. The ten largest account for 2% to 3% of the sample.

This entry is derived from a study of cytomegalovirus exposure and HLA in healthy donors (dated by TCRdb to 2015 to 2018). Regarding the study in general: In an earlier analysis of approximately 500 of the donors, 276 Gb of sequence data and 90 million to 120 million unique TCR beta sequences from about 180 million T cells were reported. Roughly 300 gigabases of sequencing data and around 80 million unique TCR sequences made up an early release that covered several hundred HLA-typed donors. An earlier analysis of some 500 of the donors used high-throughput TCR beta sequencing to judge whether each TCR beta V gene segment behaved as functional or pseudogenic. Typing coverage varied by locus: 629-630 donors for A, B, C, DRB1 and DQB1; more than 500 for DQA1; over 600 for DPA1; roughly 470 for DPB1. High-throughput TCR immunosequencing, statistical association of individual TCRs with disease status, and machine learning were combined to predict cytomegalovirus infection status. In a later genetic analysis, genome-wide SNP genotypes for about 65% of the 666 donors were used, and that subset was treated as a discovery cohort. Four or five DR-DQ haplotypes were treated as single units for association and clustering because of strong linkage in the cohort. Besides the first cohort of approximately 670 subjects, a separate validation cohort made up of roughly 130 different subjects was used. Using immunosequencing, the study profiled T cell repertoires from approximately 700 subjects and related those repertoires to cytomegalovirus serostatus. Among the roughly 400 genotyped donors, around 79% belonged to the genetic ancestry cluster associated with self-reported Caucasian donors. All discovery cohort repertoires had been generated on a single sequencing platform. Rather than drawing on any new phenotypic data, the later analysis identified candidate immune exposures from TCR beta sequences and the way those sequences occurred across donors. A later analysis re-analyzed previously published TCR beta repertoires from several hundred donors and added high-resolution HLA genotyping to study TCR occurrence patterns. Among approximately 370 genotyped donors of the cohort, an average of around 220,000 unique TCR beta nucleotide sequences was sequenced per donor, of which roughly 18% were non-productive. The study aimed to test whether signatures of past pathogen exposure could be identified by cataloging public T cell receptors. Donor age, sex, ethnicity and CMV serostatus were compiled together with the repertoire data. Both class I and class II loci were covered by HLA typing, at four-digit resolution. Findings and caveats that apply to the study as a whole: A total of fewer than 200 TCR beta chains were listed by the study as associated with cytomegalovirus. A later analysis found that TCR association rates varied across HLA loci, with DRB1 alleles showing the most associated TCRs and HLA-C alleles the fewest. In this cohort, only TCR beta chains were sequenced, and detectable features were limited by the absence of alpha or paired-chain data. An association between a missense DCLRE1C variant and V-gene and J-gene trimming of TCR beta chains was found in a later genetic analysis and replicated in an independent cohort. Broadly in line with IMGT annotations, most TCR beta V segments showed up in productive rearrangements about 90% or about 30% of the time in an earlier analysis of around 600 of the donors. A further reported finding was that TCR beta sequences accurately predicted the HLA-A and HLA-B alleles for most subjects in the first cohort. When HLA alleles, especially DR and DQ, strongly co-occurred, attributing TCR associations to individual alleles was difficult. Cytomegalovirus status was reported to be diagnosed by the classifier with high specificity and sensitivity in both the original and validation cohorts. Because counts were too low, approximately 18 rarely observed V segments, including chromosome 9 orphons, were excluded from the earlier analysis of a few hundred of the donors. In vitro tests confirmed that a few of the cytomegalovirus-associated TCR beta chains recognize cytomegalovirus antigens. In a later analysis, 16,951 TCR beta sequences were associated with specific HLA alleles at a false discovery rate of 0.05. Immune exposure information for the cohort was limited to CMV serostatus. Correlated functional status among segregating V segments might reflect linkage disequilibrium, but an unknown experimental factor could not be ruled out. In a later analysis, HLA-associated TCR beta chains were found to be more clonally expanded and to have lower generation probabilities than equally common non-associated chains. A later analysis reported that several top co-occurrence clusters appeared linked to parvovirus B19, influenza, CMV and Epstein-Barr virus. Most TCR sequences were observed very rarely across donors, whereas some public TCRs were present in many individuals. The 87-base-pair reads could not distinguish some IMGT-functional V segments, including TRBV6-2 and TRBV6-3, so those segments were excluded. According to a later genetic analysis, donors in an Asian-associated ancestry cluster had fewer N-insertions in productive TCRs than the roughly 670-donor mean. Presence/absence analyses assumed roughly uniform sequencing depth across donors, an assumption that may not hold. The sequencing pipeline was judged likely to have produced a cluster of highly shared sequence variants as a technical artifact. It was suggested by the authors that the approach could potentially be generalized to other disease states and immunological phenotypes. Because some donors lacked HLA typing at each locus, the association tests relied only on the typed subset. According to a later analysis, most CMV-associated TCR beta chains appeared to be HLA-restricted, and the HLA associations seemed to be driven largely by CMV exposure.

The cohort was made up of roughly 670 healthy bone marrow donors. Cohort members were all nominally healthy when sampled, although unrecorded immune exposures were likely present. The donor was CMV seropositive and belonged to the group of some 290 seropositive cohort members. A peripheral blood sample was provided by each donor, and peripheral blood mononuclear cells were used for TCR beta sequencing. Genomic DNA extraction from the blood cell samples was performed with the Qiagen DNeasy Blood Extraction Kit. The sample was PBMCs. The receptor was isolated from a woman aged 45-65 years in good health and CMV-seropositive. The chain joins TRBV6-1 to TRBJ2-5; tentative D gene TRBD2, with 7 bases matching. The CDR3: CASSEWGASGQETQYF. The bases are TGTGCCAGCAGTGAATGGGGGGCTAGCGGCCAAGAGACCCAGTACTTC.